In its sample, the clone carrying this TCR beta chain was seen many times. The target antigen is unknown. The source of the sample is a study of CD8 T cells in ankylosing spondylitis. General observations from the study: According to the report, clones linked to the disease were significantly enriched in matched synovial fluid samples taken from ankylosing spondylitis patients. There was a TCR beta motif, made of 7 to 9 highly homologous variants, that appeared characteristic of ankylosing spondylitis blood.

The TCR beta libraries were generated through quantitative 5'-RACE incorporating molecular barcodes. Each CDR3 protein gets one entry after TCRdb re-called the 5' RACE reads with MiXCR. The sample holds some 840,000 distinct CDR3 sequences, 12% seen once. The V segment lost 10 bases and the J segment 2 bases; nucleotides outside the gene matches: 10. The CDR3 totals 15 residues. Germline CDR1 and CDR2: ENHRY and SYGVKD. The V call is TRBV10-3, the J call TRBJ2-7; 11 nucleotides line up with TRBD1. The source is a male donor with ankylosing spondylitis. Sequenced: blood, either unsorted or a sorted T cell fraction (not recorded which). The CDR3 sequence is CASYQGQGATYEQYF. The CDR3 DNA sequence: TGTGCCAGCTACCAAGGACAGGGGGCAACCTACGAGCAGTACTTC.